The 15 T cell receptor beta chains presented below share a single source sample, sequenced in a study of STAT5B mutations in CD4+ large granular lymphocyte leukemia. TCRdb's table, derived via immunoSEQ multiplex PCR, lists solely in-frame clones and lacks some. The repertoire holds 30,000 to 40,000 clones, with roughly 87% as singletons. The sequenced sample consisted of CD4+ T cells from blood buffy coats. These receptor sequences come from a human donor in good health.

V and J are TRBV7-2 and TRBJ2-7; D could derive from TRBD1 or TRBD2 (5 bases each). This CDR3 contains 14 residues. Germline V CDR1 and CDR2: SGHTA, FQGNSA. V was trimmed by 1 base and J by 0 bases, leaving 7 bases between them. CDR3 amino acids: CASSLGGGSYEQYF. In DNA form, the CDR3 reads TGTGCCAGCAGCTTAGGTGGGGGCTCCTACGAGCAGTACTTC.

The genes are TRBV4-3 and TRBJ1-5; TRBD1 matches at 8 bases. CDR1 and CDR2 (germline): LGHNA, YSLEER. CDR3 size: 16 residues. V dropped 4 bases and J dropped 1; count of bases not matched to a gene: 6. The CDR3 sequence is CASSPRHRGSNQPQHF. Written as DNA, the CDR3 is TGCGCCAGCAGCCCCCGACACAGGGGGAGCAATCAGCCCCAGCATTTT.

The V call is TRBV18, the J call TRBJ2-7, with D perhaps matching TRBD2 (6 bases). Per germline, CDR1 KGHSH and CDR2 LQKENI. The ends were cut back, 5 bases at V and 0 bases at J, with 8 bases in the middle. The CDR3 extends over 13 amino acids. In DNA form, the CDR3 reads TGTGCCAGCTCATACGGGAGCTCCTACGAGCAGTACTTC. Protein product: CASSYGSSYEQYF.

With respect to this clone: Mismatch with germline at one junction end may stem from a read error. V usage is TRBV5-1 and J usage is TRBJ2-2; D is uncertain. The CDR3 sequence is 14 residues long. Germline CDR1 reads SGHRS; CDR2 reads YFSETQ. The DNA of the CDR3 is TGCGCCAGCACCTTGGCAGGGAACACCGGGGAGCTGTTTTTT. Its protein is CASTLAGNTGELFF.

The genes are TRBV2 and TRBJ1-2; D uncertain. The V and J ends lost 4 bases and 2 bases respectively, with 11 bases between them. CDR1 SNHLY and CDR2 FYNNEI come from the germline V gene. The CDR3 extends over 14 amino acids. CDR3 coding DNA: TGTGCCAGCAGTGGAGCTGGACTAAACTATGGCTACACCTTC. Translated: CASSGAGLNYGYTF.

This clone turned up a few times. The chain has TRBV28 and TRBJ2-5, with a weak D call TRBD2 (6 bases). This CDR3 is 16 amino acids long. From germline, CDR1 is MDHEN and CDR2 SYDVKM. V was trimmed by 6 bases and J by 5 bases, leaving 22 bases between them. The CDR3 DNA sequence: TGTGCCAGCAGCCAAGCGGGCGGGGCCCCCACGGAGACCCAGTACTTC. It specifies CASSQAGGAPTETQYF.

The chain combines TRBV28 with TRBJ1-2; the D is unclear. This CDR3 has 11 residues. The V end lost 5 bases, the J end lost 9 bases, and 10 bases lay between the germline ends. CDR1 and CDR2 from the germline V gene are MDHEN and SYDVKM. DNA of the CDR3: TGTGCCAGCAGTGCCGGACTGAGCTACACCTTC. This gives the protein CASSAGLSYTF.

The V and J genes are TRBV4-3 and TRBJ2-1; D gene ambiguous. The CDR3 totals 13 residues. The germline gives CDR1 LGHNA, CDR2 YSLEER. Trimming removed 5 bases at V and 7 bases at J, with 12 bases between. CDR3 sequence: CASSSHTVNEQFF. The CDR3 coding sequence is TGCGCCAGCAGCTCGCACACGGTTAATGAGCAGTTCTTC.

The rearrangement joins TRBV5-4 to TRBJ2-5, with TRBD2 identical over 12 bases. The CDR3 extends over 16 amino acids. V was clipped by 4 bases and J by 4 bases; unmatched bases: 8. From germline, CDR1 is SGHNT and CDR2 YYREEE (reference sequence). CDR3 coding DNA: TGTGCCAGCAGCCTCCTGACTAGCGGGAGAGCAGAGACCCAGTACTTC. This encodes CASSLLTSGRAETQYF. Together with reference TRBV5-4 and TRBJ2-5, the CDR3 gives the full variable domain: ETGVTQSPTHLIKTRGQQVTLRCSSQSGHNTVSWYQQALGQGPQFIFQYYREEENGRGNFPPRFSGLQFPNYSSELNVNALELDDSALYLCASSLLTSGRAETQYFGPGTRLLVL.

The chain couples TRBV4-3 to TRBJ2-3; TRBD2 is a possible D gene (5 bases). CDR3 size: 15 residues. V shed 4 bases and J shed 2 bases, with 13 bases lying between them. CDR1 and CDR2 from the germline V gene are LGHNA and YSLEER. The CDR3 bases are TGCGCCAGCAGCCGGGAAGAGCGGTTCACAGATACGCAGTATTTT. Its protein is CASSREERFTDTQYF.

This chain joins TRBV19 and TRBJ1-1; 7 bases match TRBD1. The J segment lost 1 base and the V segment lost 7 bases, leaving 15 bases of the junction unmatched. The CDR3 has 17 residues. Germline V lookup: CDR1 LNHDA, CDR2 SQIVND (reference sequence). The CDR3 DNA sequence: TGTGCCAGTATAGCCGGGACAGCGGGTCCGGGGAACACTGAAGCTTTCTTT. Its protein product is CASIAGTAGPGNTEAFF.

The rearrangement links TRBV5-6 to TRBJ2-4; D remains unclear. Trimming left V 4 bases short and J 7 bases short, with 15 bases between. The CDR3 is 14 amino acids. Germline-derived CDR1 and CDR2 are SGHDT and YYEEEE. The CDR3 region is CASSTGSVGNIQYF. The CDR3 coding sequence is TGTGCCAGCAGCACGGGCTCCGTTGGGAACATTCAGTACTTC. The full variable domain, rest sourced from reference TRBV5-6 and TRBJ2-4, is DAGVTQSPTHLIKTRGQQVTLRCSPKSGHDTVSWYQQALGQGPQFIFQYYEEEERQRGNFPDRFSGHQFPNYSSELNVNALLLGDSALYLCASSTGSVGNIQYFGAGTRLSVL.

The V gene is TRBV12-5, the J gene TRBJ2-3; D is undetermined. The CDR3 consists of 13 residues. V lost 2 bases to trimming and J lost 0 bases, with 3 bases between them. The germline gives CDR1 LGHNT, CDR2 FRNRAP. The CDR3 spells CASGLSSTDTQYF. CDR3 in DNA: TGTGCTAGTGGTTTGTCTAGCACAGATACGCAGTATTTT.

The gene calls are TRBV23-1 and TRBJ2-7, with no clear D. TRBV23-1 is an ORF, and what it does is uncertain. V lost 7 bases and J lost 7, with 20 bases in between. The CDR3 has 14 amino acids. For the CDR3, the DNA is TGCGCCAGCACCTACGGACGTAACGGATGGGAGCAGTACTTC. It translates to CASTYGRNGWEQYF.

The chain links TRBV21-1 to TRBJ2-1; TRBD2 was called by the table and not checked on the DNA. TRBV21-1 is marked as a pseudogene. The CDR3 runs 18 residues. Here the CDR3 DNA reads TGTGCCAGCAGCAAAGGCGGGTTGGAAGGACTCGCTGGCGATGAGCAGTTCTTC. Translation: CASSKGGLEGLAGDEQFF.